This T cell receptor beta chain was retrieved from a study of T cell repertoires in cytomegalovirus infection. Study-wide background: Carrying CMV and the relevant HLA type showed in public TCR beta signatures.

The CDR3 covers 12 residues. V lost 6 bases to trimming and J lost 6 bases, with 8 bases between them. This clonotype was detected ten times or more. What it binds is not known. Each CDR3 protein gets one entry after TCRdb re-called the reads with MiXCR. In the table there are 500,000 or so distinct CDR3 sequences, 16% of which are singletons. Study-wide results and limits: HLA-C-restricted CMV-specific TCR beta clonotypes were dominant in the ex vivo response. Cumulative frequency of public TCR beta families picked out carriers of CMV plus the relevant HLA.

Sample: CD8+ T cells from PBMCs. This TCR derives from a human donor in good health (CMV status not recorded). Some clones in this sample may be carry-over from other donors' samples. The chain links TRBV12-3 or TRBV12-4 to TRBJ2-2, with unresolved D. DNA for the CDR3: TGTGCCAGCAGCCCTTCATCCGGGGAGCTGTTTTTT. Protein sequence: CASSPSSGELFF.